This TCR beta chain was identified during a study of T cells in Graves' hyperthyroidism and ophthalmopathy. Study-level background: Blood from the periphery was taken at initial diagnosis, before any treatment. Whole-study results and caveats: Blood shared most expanded thyroid clonotypes above 0.001.

On this clonotype: Its specificity is unknown.

The CDR3 consists of 16 residues. In germline, CDR1 is SGHNT, CDR2 YYREEE (reference sequence). V was shortened by 6 bases and J by 6 bases, with 24 bases between the two germline ends. The source of the PBMCs was 8 to 10 ml of fresh peripheral blood. RNA transcripts were the template for amplifying TCR beta CDR3 regions. The TCR CDR3 was amplified in a first-round RT-PCR using the HTBI primer set. TCRdb reprocessed the multiplex PCR reads via MiXCR and lists one record per CDR3 protein. The sample comprises about half a million distinct CDR3 sequences, under 25% of which are singletons, and approximately 54% rests with the top ten.

The chain combines TRBV5-4 with TRBJ2-5; D perhaps matches TRBD2 (6 bases). The TCR comes from a woman between 65 and 79 years old with Graves' ophthalmopathy. The sample consisted of blood. The CDR3, as DNA: TGTGCCAGCACCGTCGGGCTAGCCGAGGGAGGAAAGACCCAGTACTTC. Translating gives CASTVGLAEGGKTQYF.